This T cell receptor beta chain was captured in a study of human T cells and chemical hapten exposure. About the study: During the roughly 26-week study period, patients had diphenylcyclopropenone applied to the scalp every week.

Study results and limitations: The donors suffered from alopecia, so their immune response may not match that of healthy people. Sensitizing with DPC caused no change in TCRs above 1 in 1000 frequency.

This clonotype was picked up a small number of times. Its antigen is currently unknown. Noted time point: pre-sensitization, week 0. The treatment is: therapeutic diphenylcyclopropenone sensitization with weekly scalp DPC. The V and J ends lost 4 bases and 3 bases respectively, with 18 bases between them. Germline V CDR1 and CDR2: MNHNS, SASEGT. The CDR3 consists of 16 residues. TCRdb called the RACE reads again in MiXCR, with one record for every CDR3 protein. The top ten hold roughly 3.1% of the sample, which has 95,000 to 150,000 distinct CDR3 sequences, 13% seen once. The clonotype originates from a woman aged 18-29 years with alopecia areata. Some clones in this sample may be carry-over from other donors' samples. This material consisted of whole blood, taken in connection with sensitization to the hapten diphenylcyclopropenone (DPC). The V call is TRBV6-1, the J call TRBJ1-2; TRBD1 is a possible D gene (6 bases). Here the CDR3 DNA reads TGTGCCAGCAGTGTCTACAGGGTATCATCACACTATGGCTACACCTTC. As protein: CASSVYRVSSHYGYTF.